This T cell receptor beta chain was obtained from a study of human T cells and chemical hapten exposure. Background on the study: The cohort included alopecia areata under or over 50% scalp, totalis and universalis. Findings of the study overall: Sensitization with DPC brought no change to TCRs above 1 in 1000 in frequency.

The library tagged individual cDNA molecules with unique molecular identifiers. As handled by the study authors: The number of TCRs in each sample had a median of about 100,000 and spanned roughly 23,224 to 750,000. TCRdb re-called the RACE reads through MiXCR, storing one row per CDR3 protein. The V and J calls and clone size come from TCRdb's table, not from the authors' own analysis. The sample has roughly 80,000 distinct CDR3 sequences; around 15% are singletons. A few counts support this clonotype. The antigen remains unidentified. Germline loops: CDR1 SQVTM, CDR2 ANQGSEA. Trimming at V came to 4 bases and at J to 6 bases, leaving 11 bases not matched to a gene. This CDR3 has 14 residues. Time point specified: pre-sensitization, week 0. Regarding treatment: therapeutic diphenylcyclopropenone sensitization with weekly scalp DPC.

The sequence was obtained from a woman between 45 and 60 years old with alopecia areata. Some clones in this sample may be carry-over from other donors' samples. Source: whole blood, taken in connection with sensitization to the hapten diphenylcyclopropenone (DPC). V usage is TRBV29-1 and J usage is TRBJ2-5; 7 bases align to TRBD1. The CDR3 reads CSVGGQMIPKTQYF. The CDR3 DNA follows: TGCAGCGTTGGGGGACAGATGATCCCAAAGACCCAGTACTTC.